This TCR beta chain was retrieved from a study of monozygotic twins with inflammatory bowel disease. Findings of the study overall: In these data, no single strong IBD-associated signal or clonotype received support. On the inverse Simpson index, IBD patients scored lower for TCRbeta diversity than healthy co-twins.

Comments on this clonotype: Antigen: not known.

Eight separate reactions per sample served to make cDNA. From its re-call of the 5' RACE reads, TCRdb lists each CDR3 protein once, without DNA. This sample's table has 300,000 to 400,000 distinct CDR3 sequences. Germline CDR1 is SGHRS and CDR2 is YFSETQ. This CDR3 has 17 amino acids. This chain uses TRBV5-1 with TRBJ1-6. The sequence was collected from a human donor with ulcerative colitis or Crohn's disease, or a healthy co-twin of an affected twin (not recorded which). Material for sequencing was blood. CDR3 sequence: CASSLVSLSSYNSPLHF.